This T cell receptor (beta chain) was sequenced in a study of T cell responses to AZD1222 COVID-19 vaccine. At the level of the study: Recipients boosted at about 4 weeks or about 12 weeks are pooled. Study results and limitations: Clonal diversity was possibly underestimated, and white British individuals and females predominated among donors.

V was pared by 6 bases and J by 5 bases, with 17 bases between. There are 16 residues in the CDR3. The germline CDR1 and CDR2 sequences are SNHLY and FYNNEI. As for this clone: Its antigen remains unknown.

Generated by immunoSEQ multiplex PCR, the TCRdb table keeps only in-frame clones and is missing some. The sample has 200,000 or so clones, roughly 92% seen once. Sequences were derived from peripheral blood, sampled on day 0 of AZD1222 vaccination. The V call is TRBV2, the J call TRBJ1-6; tentative D call: TRBD1 (6 bases). This receptor was identified in an adult in good health. The CDR3 is CASRRRTVGDNSPLHF. The CDR3 DNA is TGTGCCAGCAGGAGACGGACAGTCGGAGATAATTCACCCCTCCACTTT.